This record concerns one T cell receptor beta chain sequence. This sample is part of a study of blood T cell repertoires in COVID-19. The wider study: T cells, B-cell-depleted T cells, or PBMCs supplied cDNA or gDNA.

In the original processing: Cell counts per sample came from amplifying reference gene primers. The assay was immunoSEQ multiplex PCR, and TCRdb's table has in-frame clones only and misses some. Clone size and V and J calls were adopted from that table, with D and trimming inferred from the DNA. The sample holds approximately 450,000 clones, over 75% seen once. The V and J ends lost 4 bases and 6 bases, in that order; junction bases with no gene match: 15. This CDR3 is built from 16 residues. Per germline, CDR1 SGDLS and CDR2 YYNGEE. All enrollees were roughly 18 to 89 years old and from 20 to 30 US areas. Cohort 3 donors counted as recovered after two negative PCRs, clearance, or resolved symptoms.

Sequencing was done on a sample of PBMCs or T cells enriched from blood (not recorded which). This receptor was identified in a man under 40 who had recovered from COVID-19. The chain is built from TRBV9 and TRBJ2-7, with 8 bases lining up with TRBD2. CDR3 coding DNA: TGTGCCAGCAGCCCACGAGGGGGTAGCGGGAAAATCGAGCAGTACTTC. Its protein product is CASSPRGGSGKIEQYF.